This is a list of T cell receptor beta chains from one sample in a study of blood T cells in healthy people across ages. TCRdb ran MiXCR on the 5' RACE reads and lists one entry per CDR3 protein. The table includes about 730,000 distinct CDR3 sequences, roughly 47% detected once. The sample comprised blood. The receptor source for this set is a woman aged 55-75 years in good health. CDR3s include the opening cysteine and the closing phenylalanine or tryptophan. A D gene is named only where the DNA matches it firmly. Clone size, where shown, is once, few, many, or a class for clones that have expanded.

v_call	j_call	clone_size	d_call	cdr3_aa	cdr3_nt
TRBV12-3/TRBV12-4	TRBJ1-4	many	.	CASTSGRGEKLFF	TGTGCCAGCACATCAGGGAGGGGAGAAAAACTGTTTTTT
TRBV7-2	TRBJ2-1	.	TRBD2	CASYYPSGSGSYNEQFF	TGTGCCAGTTATTACCCCAGCGGGAGTGGTTCCTACAATGAGCAGTTCTTC
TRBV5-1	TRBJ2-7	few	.	CASSPKGASSTYEQYF	TGCGCCAGCAGCCCCAAGGGAGCATCCTCCACCTACGAGCAGTACTTC
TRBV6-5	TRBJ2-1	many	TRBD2	CASSWERGGTHEQFF	TGTGCCAGCAGTTGGGAGCGGGGGGGCACCCATGAGCAGTTCTTC
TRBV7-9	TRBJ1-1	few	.	CASSLALGGNTEAFF	TGTGCCAGCAGCTTAGCGCTGGGCGGGAACACTGAAGCTTTCTTT
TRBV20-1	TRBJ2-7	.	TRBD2	CSARGVAGAVEQYF	TGCAGTGCAAGGGGGGTAGCGGGAGCGGTTGAGCAGTACTTC
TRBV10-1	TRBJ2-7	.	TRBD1	CASSDTGAMEQYF	TGCGCCAGCAGTGACACAGGGGCGATGGAGCAGTACTTC
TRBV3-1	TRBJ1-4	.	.	CASSQRAGNEKLFF	TGTGCCAGCAGCCAAAGGGCAGGGAATGAAAAACTGTTTTTT
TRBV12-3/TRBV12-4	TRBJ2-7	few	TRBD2	CASSLGTSGIGQQYF	TGTGCCAGCAGTTTAGGGACTAGCGGGATCGGTCAGCAGTACTTC
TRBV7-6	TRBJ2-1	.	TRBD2	CASSLAGGPSNEQFF	TGTGCCAGCAGCTTAGCGGGAGGGCCTTCCAATGAGCAGTTCTTC
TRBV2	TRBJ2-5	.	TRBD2	CASGGQAGETQYF	TGTGCCAGCGGTGGGCAAGCGGGGGAGACCCAGTACTTC
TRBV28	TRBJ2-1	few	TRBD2	CASRSAGESYNEQFF	TGTGCCAGCAGGTCAGCGGGAGAATCCTACAATGAGCAGTTCTTC
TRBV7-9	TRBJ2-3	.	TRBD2	CASSLGLAGVSTDTQYF	TGTGCCAGCAGCTTAGGACTAGCGGGAGTCAGCACAGATACGCAGTATTTT
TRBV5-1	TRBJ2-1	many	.	CASSLLEAAEQFF	TGCGCCAGCAGCTTGCTCGAGGCGGCGGAGCAGTTCTTC
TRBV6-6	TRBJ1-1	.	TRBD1	CASSDRQGARTEAFF	TGTGCCAGCAGTGACAGACAGGGGGCGCGTACTGAAGCTTTCTTT
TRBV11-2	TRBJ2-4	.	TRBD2	CASSLLAGGGNIQYF	TGTGCCAGCAGCTTGTTAGCGGGAGGGGGGAACATTCAGTACTTC
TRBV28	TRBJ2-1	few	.	CASSLPGGRGGNEQFF	TGTGCCAGCAGTTTACCGGGCGGCAGGGGGGGCAATGAGCAGTTCTTC
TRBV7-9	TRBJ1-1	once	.	CASSFDSEAFF	TGTGCCAGCAGCTTCGACAGTGAAGCTTTCTTT
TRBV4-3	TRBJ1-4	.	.	CASSQDPRPRGGEKLFF	TGCGCCAGCAGCCAAGATCCCAGACCTAGGGGTGGGGAAAAACTGTTTTTT
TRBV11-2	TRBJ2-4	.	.	CASSLAPPQQYF	TGTGCCAGCAGCTTAGCTCCCCCGCAGCAGTACTTC
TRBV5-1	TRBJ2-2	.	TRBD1	CASSFGQGFTGELFF	TGCGCCAGCAGCTTCGGACAGGGGTTCACCGGGGAGCTGTTTTTT
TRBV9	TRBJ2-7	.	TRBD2	CASSGLSGRTDTGLGEQYF	TGTGCCAGCAGCGGGCTTAGCGGGAGGACCGATACTGGCCTGGGCGAGCAGTACTTC
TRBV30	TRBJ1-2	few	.	CAWARAFYGYTF	TGTGCCTGGGCTAGGGCCTTCTATGGCTACACCTTC
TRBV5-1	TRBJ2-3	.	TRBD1	CASSLGDSASTDTQYF	TGCGCCAGCAGCTTGGGGGACAGCGCTAGCACAGATACGCAGTATTTT
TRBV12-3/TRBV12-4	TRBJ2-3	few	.	CASTLSNTQYF	TGTGCCAGCACCCTCTCAAATACGCAGTATTTT
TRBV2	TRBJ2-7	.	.	CASMRGAQYEQYF	TGTGCCAGCATGAGGGGGGCACAGTACGAGCAGTACTTC
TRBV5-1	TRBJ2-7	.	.	CASSLAGFDEQYF	TGCGCCAGCAGCTTGGCAGGTTTCGACGAGCAGTACTTC
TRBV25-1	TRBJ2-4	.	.	CASSETRGPKDIQYF	TGTGCCAGCAGTGAAACACGCGGGCCCAAGGACATTCAGTACTTC
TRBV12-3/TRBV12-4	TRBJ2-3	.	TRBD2	CASRLAGVRRMQYF	TGTGCCAGCAGACTAGCGGGAGTTAGGAGGATGCAGTATTTT
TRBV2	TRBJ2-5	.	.	CASSPTKTYVQYF	TGTGCCAGCAGTCCTACAAAAACCTACGTGCAGTACTTC
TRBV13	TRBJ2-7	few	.	CASSLRDTTYEQYF	TGTGCCAGCAGTCTCCGGGATACCACCTACGAGCAGTACTTC
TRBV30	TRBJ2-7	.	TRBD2	CAWRPWGGGDSYEQYF	TGTGCCTGGAGACCTTGGGGCGGGGGGGATTCCTACGAGCAGTACTTC
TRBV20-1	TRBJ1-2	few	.	CSASYIGNYGYTF	TGCAGTGCTAGCTACATCGGGAACTATGGCTACACCTTC
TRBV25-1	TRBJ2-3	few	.	CASAGPRATDTQYF	TGTGCCAGCGCGGGGCCCCGAGCAACAGATACGCAGTATTTT
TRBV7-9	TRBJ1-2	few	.	CASSSYGAEPLYGYTF	TGTGCCAGCAGCTCATACGGGGCAGAACCTCTTTATGGCTACACCTTC